This entry lists 26 T cell receptor beta chains sequenced from one sample in a study of T cell changes during pregnancy in multiple sclerosis. This table comes from immunoSEQ multiplex PCR, and its TCRdb copy is limited to in-frame clones, with some not included. This repertoire shows 90,000 to 130,000 clones, about 93% found once; its top ten account for roughly 1.4%. The specimen was peripheral blood, collected in the third trimester of pregnancy. These receptor sequences come from a female donor with multiple sclerosis, enrolled in a pregnancy study.

The CDR3 bases are TGCGCCAGCAGTGCCCGTGAGGGGGCGGAGGAGCAGTACTTC. Amino acids: CASSAREGAEEQYF. V gene TRBV10-1 combines with J gene TRBJ2-7, with TRBD1 identical over 7 bases. Germline CDR1 WNHNN, CDR2 SYGVQD (reference sequence). J was trimmed by 7 bases and V by 4 bases; bases with no gene match: 10. The CDR3 is 14 residues long.

The chain carries TRBV2 and TRBJ2-7, with 9 nucleotides matching TRBD2. This CDR3 contains 14 residues. J gave up 3 bases and V 0 bases, and 0 bases lay outside the gene matches. Per the germline V gene, CDR1 is SNHLY and CDR2 is FYNNEI. The CDR3 is CASSEALAGYEQYF. The CDR3 DNA reads as TGTGCCAGCAGTGAAGCACTAGCGGGCTACGAGCAGTACTTC. The entire variable domain, with the rest obtained from reference TRBV2 and TRBJ2-7, is as follows: EPEVTQTPSHQVTQMGQEVILRCVPISNHLYFYWYRQILGQKVEFLVSFYNNEISEKSEIFDDQFSVERPDGSNFTLKIRSTKLEDSAMYFCASSEALAGYEQYFGPGTRLTVT.

The chain links TRBV5-8 to TRBJ2-1; 8 nucleotides align to TRBD2. The V gene end was trimmed by 2 bases and the J gene end by 7 bases; junction bases not matched to a gene: 8. The CDR3 totals 15 residues. CDR1 is SGHTS and CDR2 is YDEGEE in the germline V gene. In nucleotides, the CDR3 is TGTGCCAGCAGCTTAGGAGCGGGGGCTGGAAATGAGCAGTTCTTC. Its protein product is CASSLGAGAGNEQFF.

The chain combines TRBV18 with TRBJ1-1; D is unresolved. In germline, CDR1 is KGHSH, CDR2 LQKENI. The CDR3 contains 13 residues. V lost 1 base to trimming and J lost 6 bases, with 9 bases between them. CDR3 coding DNA: TGTGCCAGCTCACCACACATCGGGGCTGAAGCTTTCTTT. Translated: CASSPHIGAEAFF.

This clone was seen only once. J is TRBJ1-1 and V is TRBV7-2; no clear D. CDR1 SGHTA and CDR2 FQGNSA come from the germline V gene. The ends were cut back, 1 base at V and 0 bases at J, with 12 bases in the middle. CDR3 size: 16 residues. CDR3 bases: TGTGCCAGCAGCTTAGAATTGGCAGGCTTGAACACTGAAGCTTTCTTT. Translated: CASSLELAGLNTEAFF.

This sequence joins TRBV28 and TRBJ1-3, with D perhaps TRBD1 (6 bases). The CDR3 extends over 16 amino acids. Germline lookup yields CDR1 MDHEN and CDR2 SYDVKM. The V end was cut by 5 bases, the J end by 8 bases, with 22 bases between. Here the CDR3 DNA reads TGTGCCAGCAGTCCCCCCCGGGGACAAAGGGTAGACACCATATATTTT. Its translation is CASSPPRGQRVDTIYF.

This chain links TRBV9 with TRBJ2-2, with TRBD2 as a possible D gene (7 bases). The CDR3 covers 17 residues. Per germline, CDR1 SGDLS and CDR2 YYNGEE. The V end was cut by 1 base, the J end by 3 bases, with 16 bases between. The CDR3, as DNA: TGTGCCAGCAGCGTACACGCGCGGGGGACATACACCGGGGAGCTGTTTTTT. Its translation is CASSVHARGTYTGELFF.

The rearrangement joins TRBV6-1 to TRBJ2-7; D is uncertain. The V end lost 8 bases, the J end lost 6 bases, and 23 bases lay between the germline ends. Looked up from germline, CDR1 is MNHNS and CDR2 is SASEGT. This CDR3 has 15 residues. CDR3 nucleotides: TGTGCCAGCTGTCTTTTTGAGGAAAATTGCCTCGAGCAGTACTTC. Protein product: CASCLFEENCLEQYF.

The sample holds one count of this clone. The chain carries TRBV7-9 and TRBJ2-3, with D unresolved. V was trimmed by 6 bases and J by 2 bases, leaving 18 bases between them. CDR1 is SEHNR, CDR2 FQNEAQ, per germline (reference sequence). This CDR3 has 16 residues. DNA of the CDR3: TGTGCCAGCAGGTACATCCCCCGGCAGGACACAGATACGCAGTATTTT. Residues: CASRYIPRQDTDTQYF.

J is TRBJ1-1 and V is TRBV5-6; D gene uncertain. The V gene lost 4 bases and the J gene lost 4 bases, with 17 bases spanning the gap. This CDR3 region has 15 residues. Germline CDR1 and CDR2: SGHDT and YYEEEE. CDR3 bases: TGTGCCAGCAGCACCTCGAAGCAAGCCTTCACTGAAGCTTTCTTT. Translation gives CASSTSKQAFTEAFF.

The chain recombines TRBV5-6 with TRBJ2-7, with 7 bases fitting TRBD2. The CDR3 spans 14 residues. V trimming: 6 bases; J trimming: 2 bases; junction bases outside the gene matches: 8. Germline V gene sequence: CDR1 SGHDT, CDR2 YYEEEE. As DNA, the CDR3 is TGTGCCAGCAAAGAGGCGGGGGACCCCTACGAGCAGTACTTC. Protein product: CASKEAGDPYEQYF.

This rearrangement joins TRBV6-5 to TRBJ2-5; 7 nucleotides agree with TRBD2. Losses at the gene ends were 5 bases for V and 2 bases for J; bases not matched to a gene: 5. This CDR3 has 14 amino acids. Germline loops: CDR1 MNHEY, CDR2 SVGAGI. The CDR3 DNA reads TGTGCCAGCAGTCAGCGGGACGGACAAGAGACCCAGTACTTC. Protein: CASSQRDGQETQYF.

This rearrangement joins TRBV7-8 to TRBJ2-5; D remains unclear. Trimming took 4 bases from V and 4 from J, leaving 10 bases between them. Per the germline V gene, CDR1 is SGHVS and CDR2 is FQNEAQ. The CDR3 is 13 residues long. CDR3 residues: CASSSDLGETQYF. Here the CDR3 DNA reads TGTGCCAGCAGCTCCGACTTGGGAGAGACCCAGTACTTC.

The chain couples TRBV5-5 to TRBJ2-3; D is uncertain. Trimming removed 4 bases at V and 0 bases at J, with 12 bases between. Germline values: CDR1 SGHKS, CDR2 YYEKEE (reference sequence). The CDR3 covers 15 residues. The CDR3 coding sequence is TGTGCCAGCAGCGAAGGCAAGCGAAGCACAGATACGCAGTATTTT. Amino acid sequence: CASSEGKRSTDTQYF. Looking up the rest from reference TRBV5-5 and TRBJ2-3 gives the full variable domain: DAGVTQSPTHLIKTRGQQVTLRCSPISGHKSVSWYQQVLGQGPQFIFQYYEKEERGRGNFPDRFSARQFPNYSSELNVNALLLGDSALYLCASSEGKRSTDTQYFGPGTRLTVL.

This clone came up once. The J gene is TRBJ2-3, the V gene TRBV5-6; perhaps TRBD2 as D (6 bases). The CDR3 totals 15 residues. V lost 3 bases and J 5 bases, leaving 16 bases between the germline ends. CDR1 and CDR2 from the germline V gene are SGHDT and YYEEEE. The DNA for the CDR3 is TGTGCCAGCAGCTCTCTACCCGGGAGAGGAGATACGCAGTATTTT. It encodes CASSSLPGRGDTQYF.

The chain employs TRBV5-4 and TRBJ2-1; 16 bases match TRBD2. V trimming: 4 bases; J trimming: 8 bases; junction bases outside the gene matches: 3. The CDR3 consists of 15 residues. Germline V gene data show CDR1 as SGHNT and CDR2 as YYREEE (reference sequence). In DNA form, the CDR3 reads TGTGCCAGCAGCCCCGGGACTAGCGGGGGGGATGAGCAGTTCTTC. Translated: CASSPGTSGGDEQFF.

J is TRBJ1-1 and V is TRBV27; tentative D call: TRBD1 (6 bases). Germline CDR1 and CDR2: MNHEY and SMNVEV (reference sequence). Trimming pared 5 bases from V and 2 bases from J, leaving 9 bases between. This CDR3 spans 13 amino acids. The CDR3 nucleotides are TGTGCCAGCAGTGGGACACTTAACACTGAAGCTTTCTTT. It encodes CASSGTLNTEAFF.

CDR3 DNA sequence: TGTGCCTGGAATAACAGGGGGCTTTCACCCCTCCACTTT. Its translation is CAWNNRGLSPLHF. V is TRBV30 and J is TRBJ1-6, with 9 nucleotides matching TRBD1. There are 13 residues in the CDR3. In germline, CDR1 is GTSNPN, CDR2 SVGIG (reference sequence). The trim removed 4 bases at V and 9 bases at J, leaving 4 bases unmatched.

CDR3 nucleotide sequence: TGCGCCAGCAGCTTGTCTAGCGGCTCCTACAATGAGCAGTTCTTC. This gives the protein CASSLSSGSYNEQFF. The rearrangement uses TRBV5-1 and TRBJ2-1, with TRBD2 matching 7 bases. The CDR3 length is 15 residues. V was clipped by 1 base and J by 0 bases; unmatched bases: 1. Per germline, CDR1 SGHRS and CDR2 YFSETQ. Looking up the rest from reference TRBV5-1 and TRBJ2-1 gives the full variable domain: KAGVTQTPRYLIKTRGQQVTLSCSPISGHRSVSWYQQTPGQGLQFLFEYFSETQRNKGNFPGRFSGRQFSNSRSEMNVSTLELGDSALYLCASSLSSGSYNEQFFGPGTRLTVL.

This chain uses TRBV30 with TRBJ1-2; maybe TRBD1 (6 bases). This CDR3 spans 13 amino acids. CDR1 and CDR2 from the germline V gene are GTSNPN and SVGIG (reference sequence). The ends were cut back, 1 base at V and 3 bases at J, with 9 bases in the middle. Here the CDR3 reads CAWSEGQHYGYTF. CDR3 DNA sequence: TGTGCCTGGAGTGAAGGACAGCACTATGGCTACACCTTC.

This clone was detected only once. J is TRBJ1-5 and V is TRBV6-1; the D is unclear. The germline V and J ends were trimmed by 4 bases and 11 bases, with 9 bases remaining between them. Germline V CDR1 and CDR2: MNHNS, SASEGT. There are 11 residues in the CDR3. CDR3 in DNA: TGTGCCAGCAGTGGCCGAGGGTCCCAGCATTTT. Translation: CASSGRGSQHF.

CDR3 nucleotides: TGTGCCATCAGTGAGTCCCGCCGTAGCTCCTACAATGAGCAGTTCTTC. Residues: CAISESRRSSYNEQFF. The V gene is TRBV10-3, the J gene TRBJ2-1; D gene unclear. This CDR3 spans 16 amino acids. V dropped 0 bases and J dropped 0 bases, with 9 bases sitting between them. Germline lookup yields CDR1 ENHRY and CDR2 SYGVKD.

V usage is TRBV9 and J usage is TRBJ1-2, with D maybe TRBD1 (5 bases). The V gene lost 0 bases and the J gene lost 7 bases, with 13 bases spanning the gap. Germline lookup yields CDR1 SGDLS and CDR2 YYNGEE. This CDR3 contains 14 residues. The CDR3 coding sequence is TGTGCCAGCAGCGTAGGGCTGGGGCAGGGTGGCTACACCTTC. Translated, it gives CASSVGLGQGGYTF.

This chain connects TRBV2 to TRBJ1-3; no clear D gene. V was trimmed by 2 bases and J by 3 bases, leaving 8 bases between them. Germline assignment: CDR1 SNHLY and CDR2 FYNNEI. The CDR3 extends over 14 amino acids. CDR3 sequence (DNA): TGTGCCAGCAGTGAAACCCGGGATGGAAACACCATATATTTT. Translation gives CASSETRDGNTIYF.

This clone was observed a handful of times. This chain uses TRBV15 with TRBJ1-1; TRBD1 aligns across 7 bases. From germline, CDR1 is LNHNV and CDR2 YYDKDF (reference sequence). The trim removed 1 base at V and 8 bases at J, leaving 4 bases unmatched. The CDR3 has 13 residues. CDR3 loop: CATSRAGGSEAFF. CDR3 DNA sequence: TGTGCCACCAGCAGAGCAGGGGGGAGCGAAGCTTTCTTT.

The chain has TRBV29-1 and TRBJ2-3; 10 bases align to TRBD2. Germline V gene data show CDR1 as SQVTM and CDR2 as ANQGSEA. The CDR3 runs 14 residues. Trimming at V came to 6 bases and at J to 2 bases, leaving 5 bases not matched to a gene. Written as DNA, the CDR3 is TGCAGCGTAGGGACTAGCGAGGCCACAGATACGCAGTATTTT. Amino acids: CSVGTSEATDTQYF.